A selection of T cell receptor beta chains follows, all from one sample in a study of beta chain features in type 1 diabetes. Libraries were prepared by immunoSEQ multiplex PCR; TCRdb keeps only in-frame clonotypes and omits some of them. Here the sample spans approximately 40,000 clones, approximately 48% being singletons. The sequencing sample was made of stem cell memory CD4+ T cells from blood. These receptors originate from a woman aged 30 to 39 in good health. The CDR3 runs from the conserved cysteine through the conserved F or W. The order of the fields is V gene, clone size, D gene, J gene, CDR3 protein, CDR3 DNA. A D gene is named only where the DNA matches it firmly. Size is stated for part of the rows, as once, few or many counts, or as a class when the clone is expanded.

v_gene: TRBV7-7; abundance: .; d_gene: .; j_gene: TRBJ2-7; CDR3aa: CASSLEPSSYEQYF; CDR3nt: TGTGCTAGCAGCTTAGAGCCGAGCTCCTACGAGCAGTACTTC
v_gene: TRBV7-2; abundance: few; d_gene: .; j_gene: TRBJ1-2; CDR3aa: CASSLNQAVGWDGYTF; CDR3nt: TGTGCCAGCAGCTTAAATCAGGCTGTAGGTTGGGATGGCTACACCTTC
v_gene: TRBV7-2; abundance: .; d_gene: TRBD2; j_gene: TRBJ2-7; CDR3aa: CASSLGTSGFVSYEQYF; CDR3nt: TGTGCCAGCAGCTTAGGGACTAGCGGGTTCGTTTCCTACGAGCAGTACTTC
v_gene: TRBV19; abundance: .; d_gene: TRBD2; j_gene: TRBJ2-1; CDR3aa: CASAIPSGRALHNEQFF; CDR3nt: TGTGCCAGTGCAATACCTAGCGGGAGGGCCCTTCACAATGAGCAGTTCTTC
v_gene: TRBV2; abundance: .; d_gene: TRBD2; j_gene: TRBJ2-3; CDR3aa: CASRGTSGFTDTQYF; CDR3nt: TGTGCCAGCAGAGGGACTAGCGGGTTCACAGATACGCAGTATTTT
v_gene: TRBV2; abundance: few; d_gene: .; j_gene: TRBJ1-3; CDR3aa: CASKRDTGNTIYF; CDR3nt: TGTGCCAGCAAACGGGACACTGGAAACACCATATATTTT
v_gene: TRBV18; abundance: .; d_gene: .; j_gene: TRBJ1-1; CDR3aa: CASSPADPNTEAFF; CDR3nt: TGTGCCAGCTCACCGGCAGATCCTAACACTGAAGCTTTCTTT
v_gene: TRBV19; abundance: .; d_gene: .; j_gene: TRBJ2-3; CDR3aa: CASSTGQQTQYF; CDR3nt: TGTGCCAGTAGTACCGGACAGCAAACGCAGTATTTT
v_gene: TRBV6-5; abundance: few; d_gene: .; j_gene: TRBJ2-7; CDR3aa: CASSYGRSSYEQYF; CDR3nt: TGTGCCAGCAGTTACGGGAGGAGCTCCTACGAGCAGTACTTC
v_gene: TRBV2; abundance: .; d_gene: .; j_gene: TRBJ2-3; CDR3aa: CASSGQGTDTQYF; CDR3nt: TGTGCCAGCAGTGGACAGGGCACAGATACGCAGTATTTT
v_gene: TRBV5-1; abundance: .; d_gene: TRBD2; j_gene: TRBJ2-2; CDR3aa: CASSSSSGSNTGELFF; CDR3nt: TGCGCCAGCAGCTCTTCTAGCGGGTCGAACACCGGGGAGCTGTTTTTT
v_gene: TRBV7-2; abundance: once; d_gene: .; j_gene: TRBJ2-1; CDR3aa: CASSLGRGSYNEQFF; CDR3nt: TGTGCCAGCAGCTTAGGGCGGGGCTCCTACAATGAGCAGTTCTTC
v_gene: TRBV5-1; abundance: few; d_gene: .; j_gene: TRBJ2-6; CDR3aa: CASSLDSPGANVLTF; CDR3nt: TGCGCCAGCAGCTTGGACAGCCCTGGGGCCAACGTCCTGACTTTC
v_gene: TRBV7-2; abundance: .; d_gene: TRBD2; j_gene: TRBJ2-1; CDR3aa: CASSGGFLAGGNEQFF; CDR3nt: TGTGCCAGCAGCGGGGGGTTTCTAGCGGGGGGCAATGAGCAGTTCTTC
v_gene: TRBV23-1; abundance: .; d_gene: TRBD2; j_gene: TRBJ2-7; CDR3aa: CASSPMWASGSVSTGEQYF; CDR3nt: TGCGCCAGCAGCCCGATGTGGGCTAGCGGGAGCGTAAGTACCGGCGAGCAGTACTTC
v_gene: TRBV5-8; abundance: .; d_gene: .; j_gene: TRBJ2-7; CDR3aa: CASSLPYRRDSGEQYF; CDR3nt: TGTGCCAGCAGCCTCCCCTACCGCAGGGATAGCGGCGAGCAGTACTTC
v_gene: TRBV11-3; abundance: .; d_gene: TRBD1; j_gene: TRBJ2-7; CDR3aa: CASSPWTGWTYEQYF; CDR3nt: TGTGCCAGCAGCCCCTGGACAGGGTGGACCTACGAGCAGTACTTC
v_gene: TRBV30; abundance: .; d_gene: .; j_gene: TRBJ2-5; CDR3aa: CALALLETQYF; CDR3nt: TGTGCCTTGGCTCTGCTGGAGACCCAGTACTTC
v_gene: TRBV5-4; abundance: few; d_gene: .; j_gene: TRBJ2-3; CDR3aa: CASSPAGPDTQYF; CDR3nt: TGTGCCAGCAGCCCCGCAGGCCCAGATACGCAGTATTTT
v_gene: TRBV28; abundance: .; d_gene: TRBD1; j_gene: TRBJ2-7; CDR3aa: CASNPGGGDRLFREQYF; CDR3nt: TGTGCCAGCAATCCCGGAGGTGGGGACAGGCTGTTTAGGGAGCAGTACTTC
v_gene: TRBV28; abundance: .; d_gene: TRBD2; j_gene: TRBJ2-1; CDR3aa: CASSQTTSGSYNEQFF; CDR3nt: TGTGCCAGCAGCCAAACCACTAGCGGGAGCTACAATGAGCAGTTCTTC
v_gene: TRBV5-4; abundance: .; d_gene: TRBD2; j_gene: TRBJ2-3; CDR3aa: CASSFRLAGYTDTQYF; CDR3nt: TGTGCCAGCAGCTTCCGGCTAGCGGGGTACACAGATACGCAGTATTTT
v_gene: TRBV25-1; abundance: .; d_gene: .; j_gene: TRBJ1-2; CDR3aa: CASSANYGYTF; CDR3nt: TGTGCCAGCTCAGCTAACTATGGCTACACCTTC
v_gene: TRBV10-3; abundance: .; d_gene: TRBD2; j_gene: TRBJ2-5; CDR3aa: CAISEGLAEETQYF; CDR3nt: TGTGCCATCAGTGAAGGGCTAGCGGAAGAGACCCAGTACTTC
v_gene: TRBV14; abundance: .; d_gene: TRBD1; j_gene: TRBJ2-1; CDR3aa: CASSLAQGARVNEQFF; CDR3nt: TGTGCCAGCAGCCTGGCACAGGGGGCAAGGGTCAATGAGCAGTTCTTC